These 15 T cell receptor beta chains originate from one sample sequenced in a study of cytomegalovirus exposure and HLA in healthy donors. The study ran its PCR with 60 Vbeta and 13 Jbeta primers. Using immunoSEQ multiplex PCR, the repertoire was profiled, and TCRdb retains in-frame clones only, with some absent. The table has under 150,000 clones, 60% to 85% seen once. Material: PBMCs. The receptor set was obtained from a woman aged 40 to 50 in good health and CMV-seronegative.

The chain couples TRBV4-2 to TRBJ2-1; 14 bases are shared with TRBD2. Germline CDR1 and CDR2: LGHNA and YNFKEQ. The CDR3 spans 16 residues. V gave up 1 base and J gave up 7 bases; unmatched junction bases: 3. DNA for the CDR3: TGTGCCAGCAGCCAAGTGGGACTAGCGGGAGAGAATGAGCAGTTCTTC. Translation gives CASSQVGLAGENEQFF.

The chain carries TRBV4-2 and TRBJ1-5, with 10 bases that match TRBD1. The CDR3 loop spans 15 amino acids. Per germline, CDR1 LGHNA and CDR2 YNFKEQ. The V segment lost 3 bases and the J segment 3 bases; nucleotides outside the gene matches: 2. In DNA form, the CDR3 reads TGTGCCAGCAGCCATGGACAGGGGGACAATCAGCCCCAGCATTTT. It yields the protein CASSHGQGDNQPQHF.

The chain is built from TRBV19 and TRBJ2-7, with 10 bases that match TRBD2. This CDR3 has 14 amino acids. The trim removed 9 bases at V and 4 bases at J, leaving 9 bases unmatched. CDR1 and CDR2 from the germline V gene are LNHDA and SQIVND (reference sequence). As DNA, the CDR3 is TGTGCCAGCCGTTCTAGCGGGAGATCGTACGAGCAGTACTTC. This sequence encodes CASRSSGRSYEQYF.

CDR3 DNA sequence: TGTGCCAGCAGTCGATGGCATGGCTACACCTTC. The encoded protein is CASSRWHGYTF. J is TRBJ1-2 and V is TRBV28; D not certain. Germline lookup yields CDR1 MDHEN and CDR2 SYDVKM. V was cut by 5 bases and J by 6 bases, with 7 bases left in between. This CDR3 has 11 residues.

The V and J genes are TRBV7-3 and TRBJ2-2; the match to TRBD2 covers 9 bases. V shed 2 bases, J shed 6 bases, and the junction held 7 bases outside the gene matches. Germline CDR1 reads SGHTA; CDR2 reads FQGTGA. The CDR3 has 16 amino acids. The DNA for the CDR3 is TGTGCCAGCAGCTTATTCGCGGGAGGGGAGCCCGGGGAGCTGTTTTTT. Translation gives CASSLFAGGEPGELFF.

This clone has a handful of counts. This chain links TRBV28 with TRBJ1-6; D is uncertain. The length of the CDR3 is 16 residues. The germline CDR1 and CDR2 sequences are MDHEN and SYDVKM. The V end lost 4 bases, the J end lost 0 bases, and 10 bases lay between the germline ends. DNA of the CDR3: TGTGCCAGCAGTTACACTCCGGGCTCCTATAATTCACCCCTCCACTTT. It encodes CASSYTPGSYNSPLHF.

This rearrangement joins TRBV7-2 to TRBJ2-7, with 8 nucleotides matching TRBD2. V shed 2 bases and J 3 bases; nucleotides not matched to a gene: 3. The CDR3 extends over 14 amino acids. The V gene's germline CDR1 is SGHTA and CDR2 FQGNSA. The chain's CDR3 is CASSLPRGGYEQYF. The DNA for the CDR3 is TGTGCCAGCAGCTTACCTCGGGGGGGCTACGAGCAGTACTTC.

This clone has only a few counts. At one of its ends the junction is not consistent with the germline gene, which may arise from a read error. The CDR3 sequence: CSSSFPAGGPGDTQYF. The DNA of the CDR3 is TGTTCCAGCAGCTTCCCCGCGGGAGGGCCCGGGGATACGCAGTATTTT. The chain carries TRBV7-9 and TRBJ2-3, with TRBD2 identical over 9 bases. Looked up from germline, CDR1 is SEHNR and CDR2 is FQNEAQ (reference sequence). The CDR3 consists of 16 residues.

V usage is TRBV28 and J usage is TRBJ1-2; no clear D gene. Trimming removed 6 bases from V and 2 bases from J, with 10 bases in between. The CDR3 has 13 amino acids. Germline-derived CDR1 and CDR2 are MDHEN and SYDVKM. CDR3 sequence (DNA): TGTGCCAGCAGCCCACCAGGAAACTATGGCTACACCTTC. It translates to CASSPPGNYGYTF.

V usage is TRBV28 and J usage is TRBJ2-6, with 8 bases aligning to TRBD1. Germline V gene sequence: CDR1 MDHEN, CDR2 SYDVKM. The J segment lost 0 bases and the V segment lost 7 bases, leaving 5 bases of the junction unmatched. This CDR3 region has 16 residues. This CDR3 is CASTRQGASGANVLTF. CDR3 sequence (DNA): TGTGCCAGCACCCGCCAGGGGGCCTCTGGGGCCAACGTCCTGACTTTC.

The chain carries TRBV28 and TRBJ2-1, with 12 positions matching TRBD2. Losses at the gene ends were 6 bases for V and 6 bases for J; bases not matched to a gene: 3. Germline CDR1 is MDHEN and CDR2 is SYDVKM. The CDR3 is made up of 14 amino acids. This CDR3 reads CASSPSGRANEQFF. The CDR3 nucleotides are TGTGCCAGCAGCCCTAGCGGGAGGGCCAATGAGCAGTTCTTC.

The CDR3 nucleotides are TGTGCCAGCAGCGTGACAGGAACGGCGAGCACTGAAGCTTTCTTT. Its translation is CASSVTGTASTEAFF. The chain uses TRBV9 and TRBJ1-1, with D perhaps matching TRBD1 (6 bases). The CDR3 is 15 residues long. Germline V gene data show CDR1 as SGDLS and CDR2 as YYNGEE. V lost 2 bases to trimming and J lost 4 bases, with 15 bases between them. The variable domain in full, with the rest retrieved from reference TRBV9 and TRBJ1-1, is DSGVTQTPKHLITATGQRVTLRCSPRSGDLSVYWYQQSLDQGLQFLIQYYNGEERAKGNILERFSAQQFPDLHSELNLSSLELGDSALYFCASSVTGTASTEAFFGQGTRLTVV.

The chain is built from TRBV7-2 and TRBJ1-2; D perhaps matches TRBD1 (6 bases). Trimming removed 4 bases at V and 2 bases at J, with 8 bases between. The CDR3 is made up of 13 amino acids. Per germline, CDR1 SGHTA and CDR2 FQGNSA. Written as DNA, the CDR3 is TGTGCCAGCAGCTCCGGACAGAACTATGGCTACACCTTC. Translated: CASSSGQNYGYTF.

The chain is built from TRBV25-1 and TRBJ1-2; 7 nucleotides align to TRBD1. The CDR3 is 18 residues long. The V gene end was trimmed by 4 bases and the J gene end by 0 bases; junction bases not matched to a gene: 14. Germline V gene data show CDR1 as MGHDK and CDR2 as SYGVNS. The CDR3 loop reads CASSATTTGPLANYGYTF. The CDR3 DNA is TGTGCCAGCAGTGCCACCACGACAGGGCCTTTAGCTAACTATGGCTACACCTTC.

V gene TRBV28 combines with J gene TRBJ1-2; TRBD1 matches 10 bases. Germline V CDR1 and CDR2: MDHEN, SYDVKM. The CDR3 contains 15 residues. Trimming took 4 bases from V and 4 from J; bases not matched to a gene: 6. The CDR3 DNA is TGTGCCAGCAGTTCCGGGACAGGGGTCCTCTATGGCTACACCTTC. Its protein is CASSSGTGVLYGYTF.